This passage covers 7 T cell receptor beta chains from one sample sequenced in a study of blood T cell repertoires in COVID-19. Here immunoSEQ multiplex PCR was the method, and the copy in TCRdb shows in-frame clones only, minus some. The sample holds about 260,000 clones, about 80% seen once. Sequencing was performed on PBMCs or T cells enriched from blood (not recorded which). The receptors derive from a man younger than 45 with acute COVID-19.

The chain recombines TRBV6-6 with TRBJ1-2; D gene uncertain. Germline CDR1 is MNHNY and CDR2 is SVGAGI (reference sequence). CDR3 length: 12 amino acids. Trimming took 0 bases from V and 7 from J, leaving 6 bases between them. The CDR3 protein is CASSYSPGGYTF. The CDR3 bases are TGTGCCAGCAGTTACTCGCCGGGTGGCTACACCTTC.

Only a few counts were recorded for this clone. V gene TRBV28 combines with J gene TRBJ1-4; 9 nucleotides agree with TRBD1. The V gene end was trimmed by 10 bases and the J gene end by 3 bases; junction bases not matched to a gene: 6. The CDR3 length is 14 residues. Germline V gene lookup returns CDR1 MDHEN and CDR2 SYDVKM. The CDR3 sequence: CATDRGLPNEKLFF. The DNA for the CDR3 is TGTGCCACCGACAGGGGGTTACCTAATGAAAAACTGTTTTTT.

This clone has a single count. This chain links TRBV7-8 with TRBJ1-6, with a tentative D call TRBD1 (6 bases). Germline CDR1 is SGHVS and CDR2 is FQNEAQ. The V and J ends lost 2 bases and 8 bases respectively, with 13 bases between them. This CDR3 has 15 residues. The DNA for the CDR3 is TGTGCCAGCAGCTTATCGTCAGGGGCGGATTCACCCCTCCACTTT. Protein: CASSLSSGADSPLHF.

This clone was seen a few times. The J gene is TRBJ1-4, the V gene TRBV19; 10 bases are shared with TRBD1. V was clipped by 5 bases and J by 8 bases; unmatched bases: 8. This CDR3 region has 15 residues. The germline V gene has CDR1 LNHDA and CDR2 SQIVND (reference sequence). The DNA of the CDR3 is TGTGCCAGTAGTGGAAGACAGGGGGCGAAGGAAAAACTGTTTTTT. The encoded protein is CASSGRQGAKEKLFF.

The CDR3 DNA follows: TGTGCCAGCACAGACGGGACTAGCGGATTCAATGAGCAGTTCTTC. Translation: CASTDGTSGFNEQFF. The chain uses TRBV27 and TRBJ2-1; 11 bases agree with TRBD2. The CDR3 is 15 amino acids. Germline CDR1 is MNHEY and CDR2 is SMNVEV (reference sequence). V shed 7 bases, J shed 6 bases, and the junction held 8 bases outside the gene matches.

This clone was detected a few times. This chain uses TRBV27 with TRBJ1-6, with a weak D call TRBD1 (5 bases). Looked up from germline, CDR1 is MNHEY and CDR2 is SMNVEV (reference sequence). The CDR3 runs 15 residues. Trimming took 5 bases from V and 10 from J, leaving 18 bases between them. The CDR3 is CASSPSGGSRSPLHF. In DNA form, the CDR3 reads TGTGCCAGCAGTCCCTCCGGGGGGTCCAGGTCACCCCTCCACTTT.

This clone was counted a single time. V is TRBV5-1 and J is TRBJ2-1; 7 nucleotides match TRBD1. The CDR3 is 15 amino acids. V trimming: 4 bases; J trimming: 5 bases; junction bases outside the gene matches: 9. Germline V gene sequence: CDR1 SGHRS, CDR2 YFSETQ. DNA for the CDR3: TGCGCCAGCAGCGTAACAGGGGATGGTGACAATGAGCAGTTCTTC. Its translation: CASSVTGDGDNEQFF.